This TCR beta chain was found in a study of cytomegalovirus exposure and HLA in healthy donors. Study-level results: Reports credit the classifier with highly specific, highly sensitive diagnosis of cytomegalovirus status. Later genetic work tied a missense DCLRE1C variant to beta-chain V and J trimming. As a later analysis revealed, most CMV-associated TCR beta chains appeared HLA-restricted. Only CMV serostatus was available as immune exposure information.

Both 60 Vbeta primers and 13 Jbeta primers went into the PCR. The assay was immunoSEQ multiplex PCR, and TCRdb's table has in-frame clones only and misses some. The sample records approximately 100,000 clones, over 65% being singletons. Concerning this clone: Its antigen is currently unknown.

The CDR3 length is 10 residues. Germline CDR1 reads DFQATT; CDR2 reads SNEGSKA (reference sequence). V lost 6 bases to trimming and J lost 2 bases, with 5 bases between them. Sequences were obtained from PBMCs. This sequence joins TRBV20-1 and TRBJ2-7; the D is unclear. The TCR sequence derives from a man in his thirties or forties in good health and CMV-seronegative. CDR3 region: CSALAYEQYF. The CDR3 nucleotides read TGCAGTGCCCTTGCCTACGAGCAGTACTTC.